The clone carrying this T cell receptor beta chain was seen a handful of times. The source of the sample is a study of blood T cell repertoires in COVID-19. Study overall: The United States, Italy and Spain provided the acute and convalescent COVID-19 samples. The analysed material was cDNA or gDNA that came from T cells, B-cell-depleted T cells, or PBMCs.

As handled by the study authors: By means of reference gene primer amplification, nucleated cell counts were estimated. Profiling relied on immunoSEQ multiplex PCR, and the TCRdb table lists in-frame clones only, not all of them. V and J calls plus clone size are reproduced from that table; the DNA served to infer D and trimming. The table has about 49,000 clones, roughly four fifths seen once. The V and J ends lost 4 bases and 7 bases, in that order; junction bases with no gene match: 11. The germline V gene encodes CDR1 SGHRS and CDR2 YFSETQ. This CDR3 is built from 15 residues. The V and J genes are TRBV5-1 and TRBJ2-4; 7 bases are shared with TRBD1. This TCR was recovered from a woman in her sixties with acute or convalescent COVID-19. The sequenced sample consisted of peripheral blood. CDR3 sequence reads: CASSVGQPASNIQYF. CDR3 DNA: TGCGCCAGCAGCGTGGGACAGCCCGCCAGTAACATTCAGTACTTC. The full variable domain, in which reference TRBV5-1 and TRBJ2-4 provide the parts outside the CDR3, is KAGVTQTPRYLIKTRGQQVTLSCSPISGHRSVSWYQQTPGQGLQFLFEYFSETQRNKGNFPGRFSGRQFSNSRSEMNVSTLELGDSALYLCASSVGQPASNIQYFGAGTRLSVL.